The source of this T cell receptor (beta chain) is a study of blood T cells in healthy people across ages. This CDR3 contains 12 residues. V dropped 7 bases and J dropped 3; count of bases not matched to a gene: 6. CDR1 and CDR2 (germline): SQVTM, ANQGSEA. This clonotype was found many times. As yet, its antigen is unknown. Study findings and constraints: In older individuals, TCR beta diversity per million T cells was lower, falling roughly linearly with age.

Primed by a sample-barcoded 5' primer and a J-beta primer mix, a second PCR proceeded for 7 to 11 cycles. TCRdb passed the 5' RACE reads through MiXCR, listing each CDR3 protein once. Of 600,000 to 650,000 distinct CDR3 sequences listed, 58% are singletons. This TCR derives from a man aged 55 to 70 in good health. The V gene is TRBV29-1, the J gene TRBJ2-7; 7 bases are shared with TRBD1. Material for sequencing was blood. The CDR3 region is CSAGDSNYEQYF. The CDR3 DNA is TGCAGCGCTGGGGACAGCAACTACGAGCAGTACTTC.